This TCR beta chain was retrieved from a study of vaccination and CD4 T cells after COVID-19. The wider study: Stimulation of cells relied on overlapping spike peptides derived from SARS-CoV-2, HCoV-NL63, HCoV-OC43 and HCoV-229E.

The study, taken as a whole, reports: Convalescent patients showed a median 86.3% of reactive clones that were seen only post-vaccination.

As to this clonotype: Antigen specificity is unknown. One end of the junction does not line up with germline, which may come from a read error.

Sequencing of DNA taken from cultured CD4+ T cells relied on the Oncomine TCR Beta short-read assay. It was cultured CD4+ T cells from which genomic DNA was extracted. MiXCR was run by TCRdb on the PCR reads, yielding one entry per CDR3 protein. The table shows over 9,000 distinct CDR3 sequences, with nearly 35% occurring only once. Treatment indicated: roughly nine-day PBMC culture with coronavirus spike peptide pools or control peptides (ViraFEST assay). Pre-COVID-19 pandemic sampling (2011-2018) yielded the unexposed donor's CD4+ T cells. Unexposed-donor CD4+ T cells were probed with SARS-CoV-2 S/N and four cold-coronavirus spikes, cells permitting. This TCR was recovered from a human donor in good health. The sequencing input was CD4+ T cells from blood, cultured in vitro.

In DNA form, the CDR3 reads TGTGCCAGCAGCTTAGGAGGAGGGAACTCTGGCTACACCTTC. It yields the protein CASSLGGGNSGYTF. V gene TRBV7-2 combines with J gene TRBJ1-2; D unclear. This CDR3 is built from 14 residues. The germline V gene has CDR1 SGHTA and CDR2 FQGNSA.